The present T cell receptor beta chain was sequenced within a study of Ad26.COV2.S vaccination and SARS-CoV-2 variants. CDR1 and CDR2 from the germline V gene are KGHSH and LQKENI. CDR3 length equals 14 residues. The ends lost 6 bases at V and 2 bases at J; junction bases unmatched: 7. The data were produced by immunoSEQ multiplex PCR, yet TCRdb's version contains in-frame clones alone and is incomplete. The sample holds about 680,000 clones, around 92% seen once. Treatment reported: about 20 received Ad26.COV2.S at low or high dose, single or two shots; 5 received placebo; per-sample allocation not given. Vaccine and placebo recipients were sampled on day 63 after the first injection.

The genes are TRBV18 and TRBJ2-7; 7 positions match TRBD1. Here the sequenced sample was peripheral blood, taken in a trial of Ad26.COV2.S vaccine versus placebo. The receptor was derived from a person between 18 and 59 years old who received the Ad26.COV2.S COVID-19 vaccine or a placebo. CDR3 nucleotides: TGTGCCAGCTCCCGCGGACAGGTGCCCTACGAGCAGTACTTC. As protein: CASSRGQVPYEQYF.